This passage covers 27 T cell receptor beta chains from one sample sequenced in a study of control samples from healthy donors and cancer patients. The method was immunoSEQ multiplex PCR; TCRdb's version includes in-frame clones alone and lacks a portion of them. The top ten clones hold over 6.5% of a sample with more than 100,000 clones, about nine tenths of them seen once. Sequenced input: PBMCs. The receptors were gathered from a man aged 50-59 years with head and neck cancer.

This chain uses TRBV5-1 with TRBJ2-7, with D tentatively TRBD2 (6 bases). Germline V gene data show CDR1 as SGHRS and CDR2 as YFSETQ. V lost 4 bases to trimming and J lost 1 base, with 15 bases between them. The CDR3 is 15 residues long. Here the CDR3 reads CASSPGGGRSYEQYF. The CDR3 DNA sequence: TGCGCCAGCAGCCCCGGGGGTGGCCGGTCCTACGAGCAGTACTTC.

This clone was found a few times. The rearrangement links TRBV6-1 to TRBJ2-7, with D tentatively TRBD1 (5 bases). CDR3 length: 15 residues. The germline CDR1 and CDR2 sequences are MNHNS and SASEGT. Trimming shortened V by 0 bases and J by 3 bases, and 12 bases separated the two germline ends. The CDR3 loop is CASSEAAGSLYEQYF. The DNA of the CDR3 is TGTGCCAGCAGTGAAGCGGCAGGGTCTCTCTACGAGCAGTACTTC.

This sequence joins TRBV11-1 and TRBJ2-2, with 11 bases fitting TRBD2. This CDR3 spans 16 amino acids. Germline values: CDR1 SGHAT, CDR2 FQDESV (reference sequence). Trimming removed 4 bases from V and 6 bases from J; junction bases left unmatched: 7. The CDR3 DNA follows: TGTGCCAGCAGCTCGCGACTAGCGGGGAGACCCGGGGAGCTGTTTTTT. Translating gives CASSSRLAGRPGELFF.

The V call is TRBV7-9, the J call TRBJ1-1; TRBD1 matches 7 bases. Germline V gives CDR1 SEHNR, CDR2 FQNEAQ (reference sequence). V was pared by 10 bases and J by 9 bases, with 14 bases of the junction left unmatched. This CDR3 has 13 amino acids. This chain's CDR3 is CATRGRGGGKAFF. The CDR3 nucleotides are TGTGCCACCAGGGGGAGAGGGGGCGGGAAAGCTTTCTTT.

This chain's CDR3 is CASSIGLALGEQYF. Written as DNA, the CDR3 is TGTGCCAGTAGTATCGGACTAGCGTTGGGTGAGCAGTACTTC. V gene TRBV19 combines with J gene TRBJ2-7; 9 bases line up with TRBD2. The junction had 7 bases not matched to a gene; V was cut back by 3 bases and J by 7 bases. From germline, CDR1 is LNHDA and CDR2 SQIVND (reference sequence). The CDR3 contains 14 residues.

The gene calls are TRBV7-9 and TRBJ1-1; D gene uncertain. Germline CDR1 reads SEHNR; CDR2 reads FQNEAQ (reference sequence). The CDR3 is 15 residues long. Trimming stripped 5 bases from V and 1 base from J, with 14 bases between. CDR3 in DNA: TGTGCCAGCAGCGACCAGGTCACTCAGAACACTGAAGCTTTCTTT. Its protein is CASSDQVTQNTEAFF.

To note about this clone: The same CDR3 also results from other DNA sequences found in this sample. J is TRBJ1-1 and V is TRBV11-2; D is undetermined. The V gene lost 0 bases and the J gene lost 1 base, with 6 bases spanning the gap. The germline V gene encodes CDR1 SGHAT and CDR2 FQNNGV. The CDR3 has 14 amino acids. CDR3 residues: CASSLESGNTEAFF. CDR3 DNA: TGTGCCAGCAGCTTAGAATCGGGGAACACTGAAGCTTTCTTT.

The chain links TRBV24-1 to TRBJ2-1; 7 bases agree with TRBD2. V dropped 3 bases and J dropped 2; count of bases not matched to a gene: 9. Germline values: CDR1 KGHDR, CDR2 SFDVKD. CDR3 length equals 17 residues. The CDR3 nucleotides read TGTGCCACCAGTGATCCCGGGGGGTGGGGCCCCTACAATGAGCAGTTCTTC. Its translation: CATSDPGGWGPYNEQFF.

The chain recombines TRBV6-1 with TRBJ2-2, with 8 positions matching TRBD1. The CDR3 has 16 residues. CDR1 and CDR2 (germline): MNHNS, SASEGT. Trimming removed 7 bases from V and 5 bases from J; junction bases left unmatched: 12. CDR3 sequence: CASTDTGGIWTGELFF. The CDR3 DNA is TGTGCCAGCACTGACACAGGGGGGATATGGACCGGGGAGCTGTTTTTT.

The chain carries TRBV5-5 and TRBJ1-2; D gene unclear. The CDR3 is made up of 14 amino acids. Germline V gene lookup returns CDR1 SGHKS and CDR2 YYEKEE (reference sequence). Trimming took 0 bases from V and 4 from J, leaving 10 bases between them. The CDR3 here is CASSLEGDAYGYTF. The CDR3 DNA follows: TGTGCCAGCAGCTTGGAGGGAGATGCCTATGGCTACACCTTC.

The rearrangement links TRBV18 to TRBJ1-3; unclear D gene. V gave up 3 bases and J gave up 0 bases, with 6 bases separating them. Germline V CDR1 and CDR2: KGHSH, LQKENI. The CDR3 is 14 amino acids. The CDR3 nucleotides are TGTGCCAGCTCACCGGAGAGCTCTGGAAACACCATATATTTT. Protein: CASSPESSGNTIYF. The full variable domain, completed using reference TRBV18 and TRBJ1-3, is NAGVMQNPRHLVRRRGQEARLRCSPMKGHSHVYWYRQLPEEGLKFMVYLQKENIIDESGMPKERFSAEFPKEGPSILRIQQVVRGDSAAYFCASSPESSGNTIYFGEGSWLTVV.

This chain connects TRBV6-5 to TRBJ1-5, with D tentatively TRBD1 (5 bases). Trimming shortened V by 7 bases and J by 4 bases, and 11 bases separated the two germline ends. Per the germline V gene, CDR1 is MNHEY and CDR2 is SVGAGI. The CDR3 runs 13 residues. CDR3 DNA: TGTGCCAGCACGCAGGGCGGGAATCAGCCCCAGCATTTT. This codes for CASTQGGNQPQHF.

This clone was detected once. CDR3: CASSPDWPHTDTQYF. The DNA for the CDR3 is TGTGCCAGCAGCCCGGACTGGCCACACACAGATACGCAGTATTTT. V is TRBV11-2 and J is TRBJ2-3; a weak D match, TRBD2 (5 bases). Germline CDR1 reads SGHAT; CDR2 reads FQNNGV. The CDR3 consists of 15 residues. Between the trimmed V and J ends, which lost 5 bases and 2 bases, there was a span of 14 bases.

This chain's CDR3 is CATRDRVDQPQHF. CDR3 bases: TGTGCCACCCGGGACAGGGTCGATCAGCCCCAGCATTTT. J is TRBJ1-5 and V is TRBV2; 9 bases are a match to TRBD1. Trimming at V came to 10 bases and at J to 5 bases, leaving 6 bases not matched to a gene. The CDR3 length is 13 residues. Germline V lookup: CDR1 SNHLY, CDR2 FYNNEI.

The gene calls are TRBV12-1 and TRBJ2-7; TRBD2 is the table's D call and was not checked against the DNA. TRBV12-1 is deemed a pseudogene. The CDR3 has 16 amino acids. CDR3 loop: CASSFTEAGGTYEQYF. Written as DNA, the CDR3 is TGTGCCAGCAGCTTTACCGAAGCGGGGGGCACCTACGAGCAGTACTTC.

J is TRBJ1-2 and V is TRBV18, with D perhaps TRBD1 (5 bases). This CDR3 comprises 16 residues. Trimming took off 3 bases at V and 1 base at J, with 15 bases between the two ends. Germline CDR1 is KGHSH and CDR2 is LQKENI. The CDR3 here is CASSPQGAGNNYGYTF. CDR3 bases: TGTGCCAGCTCACCCCAAGGGGCAGGGAATAACTATGGCTACACCTTC.

The table lists this clone with many counts. The chain uses TRBV4-1 and TRBJ1-5; possibly TRBD1 for D (6 bases). The CDR3 has 14 amino acids. CDR1 is MGHRA, CDR2 YSYEKL, per germline. Trimming cost V 2 bases and J 6 bases, with 11 bases left between them. The CDR3 DNA follows: TGCGCCAGCAGCCAAACTACAGGGAGTCAGCCCCAGCATTTT. This translates into CASSQTTGSQPQHF.

This chain links TRBV7-6 with TRBJ2-7, with TRBD2 matching over 14 bases. V was clipped by 4 bases and J by 2 bases; unmatched bases: 13. The CDR3 has 19 residues. Germline-derived CDR1 and CDR2 are SGHVS and FNYEAQ. The CDR3 coding sequence is TGTGCCAGCAGCTATACCCCCCCGGGGACTAGCGGGAGCACCTACGAGCAGTACTTC. It translates to CASSYTPPGTSGSTYEQYF.

The chain employs TRBV20-1 and TRBJ1-2, with a possible D match to TRBD1 (5 bases). The CDR3 consists of 11 residues. The V gene lost 7 bases and the J gene lost 8 bases, with 14 bases spanning the gap. Germline values: CDR1 DFQATT, CDR2 SNEGSKA (reference sequence). CDR3 protein: CSGGSGGGYTF. The CDR3 DNA is TGCAGTGGGGGCTCAGGAGGGGGCTACACCTTC.

The sample holds a few counts of this clone. The V call is TRBV7-3, the J call TRBJ2-1; 9 bases fit TRBD2. In germline, CDR1 is SGHTA, CDR2 FQGTGA. The CDR3 has 15 amino acids. V gave up 4 bases and J gave up 4 bases; unmatched junction bases: 5. For the CDR3, the DNA is TGTGCCAGCAGCTCGAGTAGCGGGGGTTACAATGAGCAGTTCTTC. Its protein is CASSSSSGGYNEQFF.

The V call is TRBV2, the J call TRBJ2-2; 7 bases map to TRBD1. Germline values: CDR1 SNHLY, CDR2 FYNNEI. The CDR3 totals 14 residues. V shed 6 bases, J shed 4 bases, and the junction held 5 bases outside the gene matches. CDR3 sequence (DNA): TGTGCCAGCAGCCAGACAGGGTCCACCGGGGAGCTGTTTTTT. Its translation is CASSQTGSTGELFF.

The genes are TRBV5-5 and TRBJ1-2; tentative D call: TRBD1 (6 bases). This CDR3 spans 16 amino acids. Germline-derived CDR1 and CDR2 are SGHKS and YYEKEE (reference sequence). The V and J ends lost 0 bases and 4 bases respectively, with 16 bases between them. The CDR3 nucleotides are TGTGCCAGCAGCTTGGACGGCAGGGGAACGGCCTATGGCTACACCTTC. Translation: CASSLDGRGTAYGYTF.

This rearrangement joins TRBV18 to TRBJ1-1, with D tentatively TRBD1 (5 bases). Germline V gives CDR1 KGHSH, CDR2 LQKENI. The CDR3 contains 13 residues. V lost 5 bases and J lost 6, with 13 bases in between. In DNA, the CDR3 is TGTGCCAGCTCAGACAGTTCGACGTCTGAAGCTTTCTTT. It encodes CASSDSSTSEAFF.

DNA of the CDR3: TGTGCCAGCAAGATTAGCGGGAGGGCCTGGAATGAGCAGTTCTTC. Protein: CASKISGRAWNEQFF. This rearrangement joins TRBV3-1 (or the pseudogene TRBV3-2) to TRBJ2-1; 11 bases align to TRBD2. V gave up 7 bases and J gave up 7 bases; unmatched junction bases: 9. The length of the CDR3 is 15 residues. Germline V CDR1 and CDR2: LGHDT, YNNKEL (reference sequence).

The V and J genes are TRBV4-2 and TRBJ2-1; D may match TRBD1 or TRBD2 (5 bases each). V gave up 0 bases and J gave up 0 bases, with 12 bases separating them. CDR3 size: 17 residues. Germline assignment: CDR1 LGHNA and CDR2 YNFKEQ. The CDR3 loop reads CASSQDPKGSSYNEQFF. The CDR3 region has the DNA TGTGCCAGCAGCCAAGATCCGAAGGGGAGCTCCTACAATGAGCAGTTCTTC.

J is TRBJ2-1 and V is TRBV5-6; 12 bases line up with TRBD2. There are 13 residues in the CDR3. Germline V gene lookup returns CDR1 SGHDT and CDR2 YYEEEE. Unmatched junction bases numbered 6, after V lost 7 bases and J lost 10 bases. CDR3 in amino acids: CASLAGTSGEQFF. The CDR3 nucleotides are TGTGCCAGCCTGGCCGGGACTAGCGGGGAGCAGTTCTTC.

The chain recombines TRBV4-1 with TRBJ1-2; D gene unclear. The germline V gene has CDR1 MGHRA and CDR2 YSYEKL. There are 11 residues in the CDR3. V shed 1 base and J shed 6 bases, with 3 bases lying between them. The DNA for the CDR3 is TGCGCCAGCAGCCAAGGTGATGGCTACACCTTC. Encoded protein: CASSQGDGYTF.